A single sample gave rise to the 10 T cell receptor beta chains below, sequenced in a study of T cells after yellow fever vaccination. TCRdb itself ran the 5' RACE reads through MiXCR, one entry per CDR3 protein. Of some 320,000 distinct CDR3 sequences listed, around 11% were seen once; the top ten hold about 3.5%. Specimen: CD4+ T cells sorted from PBMCs, collected 45 days after the yellow fever booster vaccination. All receptors derive from a man younger than 35 who received the YFV17D yellow fever vaccine.

This clonotype has a count of ten or more. The genes are TRBV9 and TRBJ2-1, with 7 bases lining up with TRBD2. The CDR3 contains 14 residues. Germline V lookup: CDR1 SGDLS, CDR2 YYNGEE. Trimming cost V 0 bases and J 3 bases; bases outside gene matches: 0. The CDR3 is CASSVGGGYNEQFF. CDR3 bases: TGTGCCAGCAGCGTAGGGGGGGGCTACAATGAGCAGTTCTTC.

This clonotype was picked up one time. The V gene is TRBV5-1, the J gene TRBJ2-3; D may correspond to TRBD1 or TRBD2 (6 bases each). In germline, CDR1 is SGHRS, CDR2 YFSETQ. CDR3 size: 15 residues. The V and J ends lost 4 bases and 2 bases respectively, with 14 bases between them. This chain's CDR3 is CASSPTGAVTDTQYF. CDR3 bases: TGCGCCAGCAGCCCCACGGGGGCAGTCACAGATACGCAGTATTTT.

The rearrangement joins TRBV5-1 to TRBJ2-1; unclear D gene. This CDR3 has 15 amino acids. Germline-derived CDR1 and CDR2 are SGHRS and YFSETQ. The V end lost 5 bases, the J end lost 4 bases, and 16 bases lay between the germline ends. The CDR3 region is CASSLPLDLYNEQFF. The CDR3, as DNA: TGCGCCAGCAGTTTACCCCTGGACCTTTACAATGAGCAGTTCTTC.

This chain joins TRBV25-1 and TRBJ2-2, with TRBD1 as a possible D gene (6 bases). Germline CDR1 MGHDK, CDR2 SYGVNS. V was shortened by 3 bases and J by 2 bases, with 16 bases between the two germline ends. The length of the CDR3 is 17 residues. The CDR3 here is CASSDSTLQGNTGELFF. The CDR3 nucleotides are TGTGCCAGCAGTGATTCTACGTTACAGGGAAACACCGGGGAGCTGTTTTTT.

The CDR3 DNA follows: TGCGCCAGCAGCCAACAGGGAGGCAATCAGCCCCAGCATTTT. This translates into CASSQQGGNQPQHF. This chain uses TRBV4-1 with TRBJ1-5; D is possibly TRBD1 (5 bases). Germline V gene sequence: CDR1 MGHRA, CDR2 YSYEKL. The V end lost 2 bases, the J end lost 2 bases, and 7 bases lay between the germline ends. The CDR3 covers 14 residues.

The V gene is TRBV5-1, the J gene TRBJ1-2; D unclear. Germline-derived CDR1 and CDR2 are SGHRS and YFSETQ. The CDR3 loop spans 13 amino acids. Deletions cut 6 bases from V and 2 bases from J, with 11 bases between. CDR3 sequence (DNA): TGCGCCAGCACCCGCCGGCTGAACTATGGCTACACCTTC. It is translated as CASTRRLNYGYTF.

This clonotype was recorded a few times. The J gene is TRBJ2-5, the V gene TRBV12-5; 8 nucleotides align to TRBD1. Germline CDR1 and CDR2: LGHNT and FRNRAP. With 5 bases clipped from V and 5 bases from J, the junction kept 7 bases outside the gene matches. The CDR3 is 14 residues long. This chain's CDR3 is CASGPETGEETQYF. The CDR3 DNA sequence: TGTGCTAGTGGTCCAGAGACAGGGGAGGAGACCCAGTACTTC.

The V call is TRBV7-9, the J call TRBJ2-3; unclear D gene. V was pared by 2 bases and J by 9 bases, with 9 bases between. Germline V CDR1 and CDR2: SEHNR, FQNEAQ (reference sequence). CDR3 size: 12 residues. The CDR3 reads CASSLFAQTQYF. The CDR3 DNA reads as TGTGCCAGCAGCTTATTCGCCCAGACGCAGTATTTT. The variable domain in full, completed from reference TRBV7-9 and TRBJ2-3, reads DTGVSQNPRHKITKRGQNVTFRCDPISEHNRLYWYRQTLGQGPEFLTYFQNEAQLEKSRLLSDRFSAERPKGSFSTLEIQRTEQGDSAMYLCASSLFAQTQYFGPGTRLTVL.

The V and J genes are TRBV7-2 and TRBJ1-2, with D unclear. The V gene lost 4 bases and the J gene lost 1 base, with 16 bases spanning the gap. Germline CDR1 SGHTA, CDR2 FQGNSA. The CDR3 runs 16 residues. The CDR3 DNA sequence: TGTGCCAGCAGCTCCAGCGCGGGAGGCCATAACTATGGCTACACCTTC. Its protein is CASSSSAGGHNYGYTF.

This clonotype was seen many times. The V and J genes are TRBV27 and TRBJ2-1, with 9 bases aligning to TRBD1. Germline V gene data show CDR1 as MNHEY and CDR2 as SMNVEV (reference sequence). The trim removed 5 bases at V and 0 bases at J, leaving 2 bases unmatched. The CDR3 is 15 amino acids. The CDR3 here is CASSRQGGSYNEQFF. CDR3 sequence (DNA): TGTGCCAGCAGTCGACAGGGGGGCTCCTACAATGAGCAGTTCTTC.